This is a list of T cell receptor beta chains from one sample in a study of somatic mutations in cytotoxic T cells in rheumatoid arthritis. Produced via immunoSEQ multiplex PCR; TCRdb's table is partial and in-frame only. The sample shows some 9,900 clones, around four fifths of them seen only once. The specimen was CD8+ T cells sorted from blood. The receptor set was obtained from an adult with rheumatoid arthritis. CDR3s include the opening cysteine and the closing phenylalanine or tryptophan. D genes are given only for firm matches. Rows give clone size only sometimes, using once, few, many, or a class for an expanded clone.

v_call: TRBV27
d_call: .
clone_size: few
j_call: TRBJ1-1
cdr3_nt: TGTGCCAGCAGTTTCGGGGGGCTGAGTGAAGCTTTCTTT
cdr3_aa: CASSFGGLSEAFF

v_call: TRBV29-1
d_call: .
clone_size: .
j_call: TRBJ2-7
cdr3_nt: TGCACCGCGGTAGGGCAGTTCGGTGAGCAGTACTTC
cdr3_aa: CTAVGQFGEQYF

v_call: TRBV11-2
d_call: .
clone_size: .
j_call: TRBJ2-7
cdr3_nt: TGTGCCAGCAGCTTAGGTAGGGAATCCTACGAGCAGTACTTC
cdr3_aa: CASSLGRESYEQYF

v_call: TRBV9
d_call: .
clone_size: .
j_call: TRBJ2-1
cdr3_nt: TGTGCCAGCACCCCACCAGGGGGGACCTACAATGAGCAGTTCTTC
cdr3_aa: CASTPPGGTYNEQFF

v_call: TRBV10-1
d_call: TRBD1
clone_size: .
j_call: TRBJ2-1
cdr3_nt: TGCGCCAGCAGTCCGGGAACAGGGGTCTACAATGAGCAGTTCTTC
cdr3_aa: CASSPGTGVYNEQFF

v_call: TRBV15
d_call: TRBD2
clone_size: few
j_call: TRBJ2-7
cdr3_nt: TGTGCCACCAGCAGAGAGACTAGCGGGATTCCCTACGAGCAGTACTTC
cdr3_aa: CATSRETSGIPYEQYF

v_call: TRBV7-2
d_call: TRBD2
clone_size: .
j_call: TRBJ2-1
cdr3_nt: TGTGCCAGCAGGGGTACTAGCGGGAGTATAGATGAGCAGTTCTTC
cdr3_aa: CASRGTSGSIDEQFF

v_call: TRBV4-1
d_call: .
clone_size: .
j_call: TRBJ1-2
cdr3_nt: TGCGCCAGCAGCCAAGATAATTCGGGAAGTGGCTACACCTTC
cdr3_aa: CASSQDNSGSGYTF

v_call: TRBV7-8
d_call: TRBD2
clone_size: .
j_call: TRBJ2-1
cdr3_nt: TGTGCCAGCAGCCGCCTGGCGGGGGGGAACAATGAGCAGTTCTTC
cdr3_aa: CASSRLAGGNNEQFF

v_call: TRBV5-1
d_call: TRBD1
clone_size: .
j_call: TRBJ2-6
cdr3_nt: TGCGCCAGCAGCTCATCAGGGGGCTCTGGGGCCAACGTCCTGACTTTC
cdr3_aa: CASSSSGGSGANVLTF

v_call: TRBV27
d_call: .
clone_size: .
j_call: TRBJ2-3
cdr3_nt: TGTGCCAGCAGTTTATTGGGGGGCCCTAGCACAGATACGCAGTATTTT
cdr3_aa: CASSLLGGPSTDTQYF

v_call: TRBV7-6
d_call: .
clone_size: .
j_call: TRBJ1-1
cdr3_nt: TGTGCCAGCAGCTTAGTCCGGGACAACGACTCGAACACTGAAGCTTTCTTT
cdr3_aa: CASSLVRDNDSNTEAFF

v_call: TRBV11-3
d_call: .
clone_size: .
j_call: TRBJ1-1
cdr3_nt: TGTGCCAGCTCGCGGGGGAACACTGAAGCTTTCTTT
cdr3_aa: CASSRGNTEAFF

v_call: TRBV14
d_call: .
clone_size: .
j_call: TRBJ1-2
cdr3_nt: TGTGCCAGCAGCCAAGAAAACCCCATCTATGGCTACACCTTC
cdr3_aa: CASSQENPIYGYTF

v_call: TRBV27
d_call: .
clone_size: once
j_call: TRBJ2-3
cdr3_nt: TGTGCCAGCAGTTTAGGGACTTCAGATACGCAGTATTTT
cdr3_aa: CASSLGTSDTQYF

v_call: TRBV5-6
d_call: TRBD2
clone_size: .
j_call: TRBJ2-7
cdr3_nt: TGTGCCAGCACCGGACTAGCGGGGGGCCCCTACGAGCAGTACTTC
cdr3_aa: CASTGLAGGPYEQYF

v_call: TRBV4-1
d_call: .
clone_size: .
j_call: TRBJ2-7
cdr3_nt: TGCGCCAGCAGCCCCCGGACAACCTACGAGCAGTACTTC
cdr3_aa: CASSPRTTYEQYF

v_call: TRBV4-1
d_call: .
clone_size: .
j_call: TRBJ1-1
cdr3_nt: TGCGCCAGCAGCCCCCTACCTCAGGGGAACACTGAAGCTTTCTTT
cdr3_aa: CASSPLPQGNTEAFF

v_call: TRBV27
d_call: .
clone_size: .
j_call: TRBJ2-2
cdr3_nt: TGTGCCAGCAAAGGCCAGGGTCCCGGGGAGCTGTTTTTT
cdr3_aa: CASKGQGPGELFF

v_call: TRBV5-1
d_call: .
clone_size: few
j_call: TRBJ2-2
cdr3_nt: TGCGCCAGCAGCATAGGGACTGGAACCGGGGAGCTGTTTTTT
cdr3_aa: CASSIGTGTGELFF

v_call: TRBV11-1
d_call: .
clone_size: .
j_call: TRBJ1-1
cdr3_nt: TGTGCCAGCAGCCAATTATACGGCGGGATATGGAACACTGAAGCTTTCTTT
cdr3_aa: CASSQLYGGIWNTEAFF

v_call: TRBV9
d_call: .
clone_size: once
j_call: TRBJ2-5
cdr3_nt: TGTGCCAGCAGCGTCCCTGGTGGTGGAGAGACCCAGTACTTC
cdr3_aa: CASSVPGGGETQYF

v_call: TRBV2
d_call: .
clone_size: .
j_call: TRBJ1-2
cdr3_nt: TGTGGGGGGGGATGGGGAAGTGGCTATGGCTACACCTTC
cdr3_aa: CGGGWGSGYGYTF

v_call: TRBV7-3
d_call: TRBD2
clone_size: .
j_call: TRBJ2-1
cdr3_nt: TGTGCCAGCAGCTTAATAGCGGGGGGGGTCAATGAGCAGTTCTTC
cdr3_aa: CASSLIAGGVNEQFF

v_call: TRBV20-1
d_call: .
clone_size: few
j_call: TRBJ2-7
cdr3_nt: TGCAGTGCGACAAAGGGTGAGCAGTACTTC
cdr3_aa: CSATKGEQYF

v_call: TRBV20-1
d_call: .
clone_size: .
j_call: TRBJ2-1
cdr3_nt: TGCAGTGCTAGAGAATACAATGAGCAGTTCTTC
cdr3_aa: CSAREYNEQFF

v_call: TRBV27
d_call: .
clone_size: .
j_call: TRBJ2-1
cdr3_nt: TGTGCCAGCAGTCCGGGACACCGATACAATGAGCAGTTCTTC
cdr3_aa: CASSPGHRYNEQFF

v_call: TRBV14
d_call: .
clone_size: .
j_call: TRBJ2-7
cdr3_nt: TGTGCCAGCGGCGCAGGGCCCTACGAGCAGTACTTC
cdr3_aa: CASGAGPYEQYF